Each of the 15 T cell receptor beta chains below was sequenced from the same sample in a study of blood T cell repertoires in COVID-19 (dated by TCRdb to 2018 to 2021). Library construction relied on the immunoSEQ multiplex PCR assay. TCRdb holds this immuneACCESS table with in-frame rearrangements only. Some clones are missing; in checked studies, unresolved V genes explain under half, and the rest has no known cause. Counted in this sample were about 350,000 clones; about 90% of them appeared once. Of the sample, more than 5% falls within the top ten clones. Specimen: peripheral blood. Receptors originate from a woman aged 45 to 65 with COVID-19, enrolled during active disease.

About this clone: The same CDR3 arises from other DNA sequences in this sample as well. The chain recombines TRBV19 with TRBJ2-1, with a possible D match to TRBD2 (6 bases). Trimming pared 7 bases from V and 0 bases from J, leaving 10 bases between. Per the germline V gene, CDR1 is LNHDA and CDR2 is SQIVND (reference sequence). The CDR3 sequence is 14 residues long. CDR3 amino acids: CASNAGSSYNEQFF. The CDR3 coding sequence is TGTGCCAGTAATGCGGGAAGCTCCTACAATGAGCAGTTCTTC.

This clone was seen a handful of times. This chain uses TRBV2 with TRBJ2-3; D possibly corresponds to TRBD2 (5 bases). The CDR3 loop spans 14 amino acids. The V end was cut by 1 base, the J end by 0 bases, with 5 bases between. The germline CDR1 and CDR2 sequences are SNHLY and FYNNEI. CDR3 sequence reads: CASSEGLSTDTQYF. The CDR3 bases are TGTGCCAGCAGTGAAGGACTAAGCACAGATACGCAGTATTTT.

This chain joins TRBV30 and TRBJ2-3; weak D call: TRBD2 (6 bases). Deletions cut 1 base from V and 5 bases from J, with 19 bases between. Per germline, CDR1 GTSNPN and CDR2 SVGIG (reference sequence). CDR3 length: 16 residues. The CDR3 DNA follows: TGTGCCTGGAGTGGGTACCCCAGCGGGCTGCTAGATACGCAGTATTTT. This codes for CAWSGYPSGLLDTQYF.

The J gene is TRBJ1-1, the V gene TRBV12-5, with D unresolved. This CDR3 contains 17 residues. V was pared by 1 base and J by 4 bases, with 19 bases between. CDR1 is LGHNT and CDR2 is FRNRAP in the germline V gene. CDR3 nucleotides: TGTGCTAGTGGTTTGGCCGGACGCGGGAGCCTGGGCACTGAAGCTTTCTTT. Translation gives CASGLAGRGSLGTEAFF.

This clone was recorded once. The chain employs TRBV27 and TRBJ2-7, with 7 bases fitting TRBD2. Trimming took 3 bases from V and 6 from J; bases not matched to a gene: 11. CDR3 size: 15 residues. Germline CDR1 MNHEY, CDR2 SMNVEV (reference sequence). The CDR3: CASSFVSRELSEQYF. The CDR3 DNA follows: TGTGCCAGCAGTTTTGTTTCGCGGGAGTTATCCGAGCAGTACTTC.

This rearrangement joins TRBV5-1 to TRBJ2-7, with TRBD1 matching 7 bases. Germline CDR1 and CDR2: SGHRS and YFSETQ. V lost 0 bases, J lost 0 bases, and 6 bases stayed unmatched. The length of the CDR3 is 16 residues. Here the CDR3 DNA reads TGCGCCAGCAGCTTGGGGGCCGGGACAGCCTCCTACGAGCAGTACTTC. As protein: CASSLGAGTASYEQYF.

V usage is TRBV7-3 and J usage is TRBJ1-1, with unresolved D. The V end was cut by 3 bases, the J end by 1 base, with 6 bases between. Germline V lookup: CDR1 SGHTA, CDR2 FQGTGA. The CDR3 has 13 amino acids. The CDR3 DNA is TGTGCCAGCAGCTTCGTGGCGAACACTGAAGCTTTCTTT. Protein product: CASSFVANTEAFF.

This chain joins TRBV4-2 and TRBJ2-1; tentatively, D is TRBD2 (6 bases). This CDR3 spans 15 amino acids. Looked up from germline, CDR1 is LGHNA and CDR2 is YNFKEQ. The germline V and J ends were trimmed by 6 bases and 2 bases, with 14 bases remaining between them. CDR3: CASSITGVAYNEQFF. Here the CDR3 DNA reads TGTGCCAGCAGTATCACGGGAGTAGCCTACAATGAGCAGTTCTTC.

The gene calls are TRBV30 and TRBJ2-7, with TRBD1 matching 9 bases. V lost 3 bases and J lost 4; bases outside the gene matches: 10. Germline CDR1 and CDR2: GTSNPN and SVGIG (reference sequence). The CDR3 covers 15 residues. The CDR3 region has the DNA TGTGCCTGGAGAGCGACTGGGACAGGGCTTTACGAGCAGTACTTC. Translation: CAWRATGTGLYEQYF. Full variable domain (rest looked up from reference TRBV30 and TRBJ2-7): SQTIHQWPATLVQPVGSPLSLECTVEGTSNPNLYWYRQAAGRGLQLLFYSVGIGQISSEVPQNLSASRPQDRQFILSSKKLLLSDSGFYLCAWRATGTGLYEQYFGPGTRLTVT.

The rearrangement joins TRBV2 to TRBJ1-1, with D unresolved. This CDR3 comprises 14 residues. V gave up 5 bases and J gave up 5 bases, with 15 bases separating them. Germline V CDR1 and CDR2: SNHLY, FYNNEI. The CDR3 protein is CASSRGYTPTEAFF. The CDR3 DNA sequence: TGTGCCAGCAGTCGTGGTTACACGCCAACTGAAGCTTTCTTT.

The chain combines TRBV6-5 with TRBJ1-1, with D uncertain. V shed 6 bases and J shed 3 bases, with 17 bases lying between them. The germline gives CDR1 MNHEY, CDR2 SVGAGI. This CDR3 spans 15 amino acids. CDR3 in DNA: TGTGCCAGCAGACGTAAAAGGGAGGCGGACACTGAAGCTTTCTTT. This translates into CASRRKREADTEAFF.

The V gene is TRBV3-1 (or the pseudogene TRBV3-2), the J gene TRBJ1-1, with 11 bases aligning to TRBD1. CDR3 size: 16 residues. Germline assignment: CDR1 LGHDT and CDR2 YNNKEL (reference sequence). The V gene end was trimmed by 4 bases and the J gene end by 0 bases; junction bases not matched to a gene: 4. CDR3 residues: CASSRDRGDMNTEAFF. For the CDR3, the DNA is TGTGCCAGCAGCCGGGACAGGGGGGACATGAACACTGAAGCTTTCTTT.

The genes are TRBV5-1 and TRBJ2-7; 8 nucleotides line up with TRBD2. This CDR3 contains 14 residues. CDR1 and CDR2 (germline): SGHRS, YFSETQ. The J segment lost 2 bases and the V segment lost 6 bases, leaving 7 bases of the junction unmatched. CDR3 nucleotides: TGCGCCAGCAACAGGGACGGGGGGGCCTACGAGCAGTACTTC. It translates to CASNRDGGAYEQYF.

This clone was observed a single time. The rearrangement uses TRBV11-2 and TRBJ2-2; tentatively, D is TRBD2 (6 bases). The CDR3 spans 15 residues. Germline V gene data show CDR1 as SGHAT and CDR2 as FQNNGV. Between the trimmed V and J ends, which lost 6 bases and 3 bases, there was a span of 14 bases. The CDR3 coding sequence is TGTGCCAGCAGGCCTCTAGCGATCGACACCGGGGAGCTGTTTTTT. Its translation is CASRPLAIDTGELFF.

This chain connects TRBV7-2 to TRBJ2-3, with D maybe TRBD1 (5 bases). Germline lookup yields CDR1 SGHTA and CDR2 FQGNSA. Trimming took 4 bases from V and 4 from J, leaving 9 bases between them. CDR3 length: 13 amino acids. The CDR3 region has the DNA TGTGCCAGCAGCTCCCAACAGGCAGATACGCAGTATTTT. Residues: CASSSQQADTQYF.